The 10 T cell receptor beta chains below were found in one sample sequenced in a study of blood T cell repertoires in COVID-19. Here immunoSEQ multiplex PCR was the method, and the copy in TCRdb shows in-frame clones only, minus some. The sample lists hundreds of thousands of clones; over 75% were seen once. Input material: peripheral blood. These receptors all come from a woman aged 60 to 75 with acute or convalescent COVID-19.

V and J are TRBV9 and TRBJ2-3, with D possibly being TRBD2 (7 bases). V shed 7 bases and J shed 5 bases, with 20 bases lying between them. CDR1 SGDLS and CDR2 YYNGEE come from the germline V gene. CDR3 length: 15 residues. DNA of the CDR3: TGTGCCAGCGGCCTGGCGGGGGCCTTCCTAGATACGCAGTATTTT. Translated: CASGLAGAFLDTQYF.

CDR3 nucleotide sequence: TGTGCCAGCTCCCTTGTACAGTCATCTGGAAACACCATATATTTT. It is translated as CASSLVQSSGNTIYF. The chain combines TRBV18 with TRBJ1-3; D not certain. The CDR3 totals 15 residues. V was clipped by 6 bases and J by 1 base, with 13 bases between them. Germline CDR1 and CDR2: KGHSH and LQKENI. Looking up the rest from reference TRBV18 and TRBJ1-3 gives the full variable domain: NAGVMQNPRHLVRRRGQEARLRCSPMKGHSHVYWYRQLPEEGLKFMVYLQKENIIDESGMPKERFSAEFPKEGPSILRIQQVVRGDSAAYFCASSLVQSSGNTIYFGEGSWLTVV.

The chain is built from TRBV10-3 and TRBJ2-2, with a weak D call TRBD2 (5 bases). With 6 bases removed from V and 0 bases from J, the gap between germline ends came to 8 bases. Per germline, CDR1 ENHRY and CDR2 SYGVKD. This CDR3 has 14 residues. DNA for the CDR3: TGTGCCATCAGCGGGGAGACGAACACCGGGGAGCTGTTTTTT. Translating it yields CAISGETNTGELFF.

The chain uses TRBV2 and TRBJ1-1; 9 bases are shared with TRBD1. Germline V gives CDR1 SNHLY, CDR2 FYNNEI. The CDR3 runs 15 residues. The junction had 12 bases not matched to a gene; V was cut back by 10 bases and J by 3 bases. The CDR3 loop is CATQTGGAYDTEAFF. CDR3 sequence (DNA): TGTGCCACCCAAACAGGGGGCGCGTATGACACTGAAGCTTTCTTT.

The chain couples TRBV29-1 to TRBJ1-1; 8 nucleotides line up with TRBD1. The CDR3 covers 13 residues. J was trimmed by 4 bases and V by 6 bases; bases with no gene match: 7. The germline V gene encodes CDR1 SQVTM and CDR2 ANQGSEA. The CDR3 DNA follows: TGCAGCGTCAAGACAGGGGATATCACTGAAGCTTTCTTT. Protein sequence: CSVKTGDITEAFF.

CDR3: CASSQLTGAGGGYTF. The CDR3 DNA is TGCGCCAGCAGCCAATTGACAGGGGCCGGGGGGGGCTACACCTTC. The rearrangement links TRBV4-3 to TRBJ1-2, with 8 bases matching TRBD1. Germline assignment: CDR1 LGHNA and CDR2 YSLEER. Losses at the gene ends were 2 bases for V and 8 bases for J; bases not matched to a gene: 10. CDR3 length: 15 residues.

V and J are TRBV11-2 and TRBJ2-7; a weak D match, TRBD2 (6 bases). The ends were cut back, 3 bases at V and 4 bases at J, with 25 bases in the middle. The CDR3 contains 18 residues. Germline CDR1 is SGHAT and CDR2 is FQNNGV. CDR3 amino acids: CASSFPNRREMLWYEQYF. The DNA of the CDR3 is TGTGCCAGCAGCTTCCCAAACCGTCGGGAGATGTTGTGGTACGAGCAGTACTTC.

This chain connects TRBV28 to TRBJ2-7; the D is unclear. Germline lookup yields CDR1 MDHEN and CDR2 SYDVKM. This CDR3 is built from 14 residues. Trimming cost V 3 bases and J 0 bases, with 9 bases left between them. The CDR3 nucleotides read TGTGCCAGCAGTTTTGGTCCGGGCTCCTACGAGCAGTACTTC. Protein: CASSFGPGSYEQYF.

This clone has more than one count but fewer than ten. The chain carries TRBV27 and TRBJ2-1, with 8 bases that match TRBD1. The ends lost 0 bases at V and 10 bases at J; junction bases unmatched: 8. CDR1 and CDR2 from the germline V gene are MNHEY and SMNVEV (reference sequence). The CDR3 sequence is 15 residues long. Here the CDR3 DNA reads TGTGCCAGCAGTTTATCTCCCGGGACAGGCAGAGAGCAGTTCTTC. Its protein product is CASSLSPGTGREQFF.

V and J are TRBV6-5 and TRBJ1-5; 7 nucleotides line up with TRBD1. Losses at the gene ends were 5 bases for V and 3 bases for J; bases not matched to a gene: 4. The CDR3 has 14 residues. CDR1 and CDR2 (germline): MNHEY, SVGAGI. The CDR3 nucleotides are TGTGCCAGCAGTATCGGGACAGCCAATCAGCCCCAGCATTTT. Translating it yields CASSIGTANQPQHF.